The 22 T cell receptor beta chains presented below share a single source sample, sequenced in a study of cytotoxic CD8 clonotypes in ibrutinib-treated CLL. The method was immunoSEQ multiplex PCR; TCRdb's version includes in-frame clones alone and lacks a portion of them. The data show approximately 210,000 clones, 72% seen once. Sample: PBMCs, taken after 24 months of ibrutinib treatment. Source of these receptors: a human donor with chronic lymphocytic leukemia.

This clone has more than one count but fewer than ten. Different DNA sequences within this sample yield the same CDR3. DNA of the CDR3: TGTGCCAGTAGTTCCTCCTACGAGCAGTACTTC. The encoded protein is CASSSSYEQYF. The rearrangement links TRBV19 to TRBJ2-7, with no clear D. Germline CDR1 is LNHDA and CDR2 is SQIVND (reference sequence). The V gene lost 5 bases and the J gene lost 0 bases, with 2 bases spanning the gap. The length of the CDR3 is 11 residues.

The gene calls are TRBV5-6 and TRBJ1-1, with D possibly being TRBD1 (5 bases). There are 11 residues in the CDR3. CDR1 SGHDT and CDR2 YYEEEE come from the germline V gene. Trimming took 6 bases from V and 6 from J, leaving 9 bases between them. This CDR3 reads CASMGGAEAFF. CDR3 bases: TGTGCCAGCATGGGGGGAGCTGAAGCTTTCTTT. Together with reference TRBV5-6 and TRBJ1-1, the CDR3 gives the full variable domain: DAGVTQSPTHLIKTRGQQVTLRCSPKSGHDTVSWYQQALGQGPQFIFQYYEEEERQRGNFPDRFSGHQFPNYSSELNVNALLLGDSALYLCASMGGAEAFFGQGTRLTVV.

This rearrangement joins TRBV9 to TRBJ2-7; TRBD2 aligns across 14 bases. Losses at the gene ends were 3 bases for V and 5 bases for J; bases not matched to a gene: 4. The CDR3 consists of 15 residues. Germline V lookup: CDR1 SGDLS, CDR2 YYNGEE. CDR3 sequence: CASSAGLAGGNEQYF. The CDR3 DNA sequence: TGTGCCAGCAGCGCAGGACTAGCGGGAGGTAACGAGCAGTACTTC.

The genes are TRBV19 and TRBJ2-7; 7 bases are shared with TRBD2. Losses at the gene ends were 5 bases for V and 3 bases for J; bases not matched to a gene: 10. From germline, CDR1 is LNHDA and CDR2 SQIVND (reference sequence). The CDR3 consists of 15 residues. Written as DNA, the CDR3 is TGTGCCAGTAGTGATCAAGCGGGACGGGACTACGAGCAGTACTTC. Protein: CASSDQAGRDYEQYF.

This clone was seen once. The V and J genes are TRBV7-8 and TRBJ1-1; 8 nucleotides line up with TRBD1. From germline, CDR1 is SGHVS and CDR2 FQNEAQ. The V segment lost 4 bases and the J segment 1 base; nucleotides outside the gene matches: 14. The CDR3 length is 18 residues. This CDR3 is CASSSGTGWAVANTEAFF. The DNA of the CDR3 is TGTGCCAGCAGCTCCGGGACAGGATGGGCCGTGGCGAACACTGAAGCTTTCTTT.

This chain uses TRBV7-8 with TRBJ2-3, with TRBD2 identical over 10 bases. The CDR3 extends over 18 amino acids. Germline V gene lookup returns CDR1 SGHVS and CDR2 FQNEAQ. Losses at the gene ends were 5 bases for V and 4 bases for J; bases not matched to a gene: 15. CDR3 sequence (DNA): TGTGCCAGCAGCCCTGTGAGCGGGAGGGGGCGGTGGGCAGATACGCAGTATTTT. It translates to CASSPVSGRGRWADTQYF.

The chain recombines TRBV7-2 with TRBJ2-7, with 10 bases fitting TRBD2. The J segment lost 0 bases and the V segment lost 3 bases, leaving 2 bases of the junction unmatched. The V gene's germline CDR1 is SGHTA and CDR2 FQGNSA. This CDR3 comprises 15 residues. CDR3 nucleotide sequence: TGTGCCAGCAGCTTTGGACTAGCGGACTCCTACGAGCAGTACTTC. It is translated as CASSFGLADSYEQYF.

This clone was detected only once. The chain employs TRBV4-3 and TRBJ2-7; 10 nucleotides line up with TRBD2. CDR1 is LGHNA and CDR2 is YSLEER in the germline V gene. Trimming at V came to 0 bases and at J to 4 bases, leaving 6 bases not matched to a gene. The CDR3 has 16 amino acids. The CDR3 DNA is TGCGCCAGCAGCCAAGATATGTCTAGCGGGAGTTACGAGCAGTACTTC. It is translated as CASSQDMSSGSYEQYF.

This clone was found a few times. The genes are TRBV2 and TRBJ2-1; tentatively, D is TRBD1 or TRBD2 (5 bases each). Germline V gene sequence: CDR1 SNHLY, CDR2 FYNNEI. This CDR3 comprises 11 residues. The ends were cut back, 10 bases at V and 9 bases at J, with 13 bases in the middle. CDR3 bases: TGTGCCACCCCGGGACGTGCTGAGCAGTTCTTC. Protein sequence: CATPGRAEQFF.

This chain links TRBV5-4 with TRBJ2-6; D is perhaps TRBD2 (5 bases). From germline, CDR1 is SGHNT and CDR2 YYREEE (reference sequence). The CDR3 consists of 17 residues. The V end was cut by 7 bases, the J end by 0 bases, with 17 bases between. The CDR3 reads CASRGLDFLSGANVLTF. The CDR3 region has the DNA TGTGCCAGCCGCGGCTTGGACTTCCTCTCTGGGGCCAACGTCCTGACTTTC.

The rearrangement joins TRBV10-2 to TRBJ2-1, with 8 bases lining up with TRBD1. This CDR3 has 16 residues. J gave up 0 bases and V 2 bases, and 3 bases lay outside the gene matches. Germline lookup yields CDR1 WSHSY and CDR2 SAAADI. In DNA form, the CDR3 reads TGCGCCAGCAGTGAGACAGGGGGAGTCTCCTACAATGAGCAGTTCTTC. Protein sequence: CASSETGGVSYNEQFF.

The V call is TRBV7-9, the J call TRBJ2-3, with D possibly matching TRBD2 (6 bases). The germline V gene encodes CDR1 SEHNR and CDR2 FQNEAQ (reference sequence). There are 14 residues in the CDR3. Trimming took off 5 bases at V and 3 bases at J, with 12 bases between the two ends. CDR3 DNA sequence: TGTGCCAGCAGCCCCGGGACTTCGACAGATACGCAGTATTTT. It translates to CASSPGTSTDTQYF. The variable domain in full, completed from reference TRBV7-9 and TRBJ2-3, reads DTGVSQNPRHKITKRGQNVTFRCDPISEHNRLYWYRQTLGQGPEFLTYFQNEAQLEKSRLLSDRFSAERPKGSFSTLEIQRTEQGDSAMYLCASSPGTSTDTQYFGPGTRLTVL.

The chain couples TRBV29-1 to TRBJ1-1, with D hard to call. The CDR3 loop spans 13 amino acids. Germline CDR1 SQVTM, CDR2 ANQGSEA. The V end was cut by 2 bases, the J end by 1 base, with 8 bases between. The CDR3 DNA sequence: TGCAGCGTTGAACTAGCTCAGAACACTGAAGCTTTCTTT. It specifies CSVELAQNTEAFF.

This chain joins TRBV7-9 and TRBJ2-1; the D is unclear. The CDR3 is 14 residues long. Trimming left V 5 bases short and J 7 bases short, with 15 bases between. Germline lookup yields CDR1 SEHNR and CDR2 FQNEAQ (reference sequence). Here the CDR3 reads CASSPDLAVNEQFF. The DNA for the CDR3 is TGTGCCAGCAGCCCGGATTTGGCGGTAAATGAGCAGTTCTTC. Drawing the rest from reference TRBV7-9 and TRBJ2-1, the complete variable domain is DTGVSQNPRHKITKRGQNVTFRCDPISEHNRLYWYRQTLGQGPEFLTYFQNEAQLEKSRLLSDRFSAERPKGSFSTLEIQRTEQGDSAMYLCASSPDLAVNEQFFGPGTRLTVL.

The V call is TRBV2, the J call TRBJ1-1; D uncertain. This CDR3 comprises 14 residues. Trimming cost V 8 bases and J 3 bases, with 16 bases left between them. Germline V CDR1 and CDR2: SNHLY, FYNNEI. In DNA, the CDR3 is TGTGCCAGCGGCTTTCAGGCAGCGGACACTGAAGCTTTCTTT. Translating gives CASGFQAADTEAFF.

The table lists this clone with a count of one. The chain employs TRBV27 and TRBJ2-2; D not certain. Germline V lookup: CDR1 MNHEY, CDR2 SMNVEV (reference sequence). The CDR3 is made up of 14 amino acids. V was shortened by 2 bases and J by 1 base, with 5 bases between the two germline ends. The CDR3 here is CASSLTGNTGELFF. In DNA form, the CDR3 reads TGTGCCAGCAGTTTAACCGGGAACACCGGGGAGCTGTTTTTT.

The V call is TRBV18, the J call TRBJ2-1, with a tentative D call TRBD2 (5 bases). This CDR3 has 16 residues. CDR1 is KGHSH and CDR2 is LQKENI in the germline V gene. Between the trimmed V and J ends, which lost 0 bases and 8 bases, there was a span of 17 bases. CDR3 DNA sequence: TGTGCCAGCTCACCACCCACAGCCACTAGTGCCGATGAGCAGTTCTTC. Translation: CASSPPTATSADEQFF. The variable domain in full, with the rest retrieved from reference TRBV18 and TRBJ2-1, is NAGVMQNPRHLVRRRGQEARLRCSPMKGHSHVYWYRQLPEEGLKFMVYLQKENIIDESGMPKERFSAEFPKEGPSILRIQQVVRGDSAAYFCASSPPTATSADEQFFGPGTRLTVL.

In its sample, this clone was seen a few times. This sequence joins TRBV6-1 and TRBJ2-1, with D perhaps matching TRBD2 (6 bases). Germline CDR1 and CDR2: MNHNS and SASEGT. The CDR3 runs to 16 residues. V lost 2 bases to trimming and J lost 1 base, with 12 bases between them. The CDR3 is CASSEPGLASYNEQFF. The CDR3 DNA is TGTGCCAGCAGTGAACCTGGGCTAGCGTCCTACAATGAGCAGTTCTTC.

The rearrangement joins TRBV9 to TRBJ2-1; 9 bases agree with TRBD2. J was trimmed by 0 bases and V by 2 bases; bases with no gene match: 9. This CDR3 spans 18 amino acids. Germline CDR1 is SGDLS and CDR2 is YYNGEE. The CDR3 is CASSVAGSGGSSYNEQFF. Here the CDR3 DNA reads TGTGCCAGCAGCGTGGCCGGGAGCGGGGGGAGCTCCTACAATGAGCAGTTCTTC.

The rearrangement joins TRBV7-8 to TRBJ2-1; TRBD2 matches at 10 bases. CDR3 size: 15 residues. Trimming removed 5 bases from V and 2 bases from J; junction bases left unmatched: 3. Germline CDR1 reads SGHVS; CDR2 reads FQNEAQ. The DNA for the CDR3 is TGTGCCAGCAGCCCGACTAGCGGGCCCTACAATGAGCAGTTCTTC. Translated, it gives CASSPTSGPYNEQFF.

This clone showed up just once. The chain recombines TRBV6-5 with TRBJ2-1, with D possibly TRBD1 on 5 matching bases. This CDR3 has 16 amino acids. Germline V gene sequence: CDR1 MNHEY, CDR2 SVGAGI. The germline V and J ends were trimmed by 2 bases and 7 bases, with 18 bases remaining between them. In DNA, the CDR3 is TGTGCCAGCAGTTACGCGTGGGGCCCGGCCGCGAATGAGCAGTTCTTC. Protein product: CASSYAWGPAANEQFF.

This clone was seen more than once but under ten times. The chain joins TRBV2 to TRBJ2-7, with unresolved D. This CDR3 is built from 12 residues. The germline V gene has CDR1 SNHLY and CDR2 FYNNEI. V gave up 6 bases and J gave up 4 bases, with 10 bases separating them. DNA for the CDR3: TGTGCCAGCAGCCCTACCGTATACGAGCAGTACTTC. This translates into CASSPTVYEQYF.